This T cell receptor (beta chain) was retrieved from a study of spatial heterogeneity in lung cancer (dated by TCRdb to the late 2010s). For the study in its entirety: Beta-chain transcripts were consistently detected in greater numbers than alpha-chain transcripts, which likely reflects a higher abundance of beta-chain transcripts. A strong correlation was found between TCR transcript counts in tumor regions and a T cell transcriptional module score from matched bulk RNA-seq. TCR repertoire features were related to nonsynonymous mutation counts determined by whole-exome sequencing of tumor tissue. At surgery, some 220 tumor regions, 61 to 65 matched nontumor lung samples and 56 PBMC samples were TCR-sequenced for both alpha and beta chains. In the raw uncorrected reads, each unique combination of TCR and UMI appeared on average more than ten times. TCR alpha and beta repertoires were quantitatively compared across multiple tumor regions, matched nontumor lung and blood in non-small cell lung cancer.

Library preparation was by 5' RACE. TCRdb lists the instrument as NextSeq 500. In the TCR library protocol, a unique molecular identifier was attached to each TCR cDNA molecule so that PCR and sequencing errors could be corrected. From the authors' description of their analysis: TCR identification, UMI-based error correction and CDR3 extraction were performed with Decombinator tools. Expanded TCRs were defined as those above a frequency of 2 per 1,000, corresponding to the top 1% of the tumor frequency distribution. Expanded tumor TCRs statistically deemed absent (corrected P<0.05) from at least one tumor region were classed as regional, and all other expanded tumor TCRs were classed as ubiquitous. Rényi diversity was computed with the R vegan package after subsampling each repertoire 100 times to 5,000 TCRs. CDR3 similarity networks were built from amino acid triplet string-kernel similarity, connecting CDR3s with pairwise similarity above 0.82. Using fastp at Q25 and MiXCR, TCRdb reprocessed the public reads and kept productive beta chains. Each entry merges the rows of one CDR3 protein and shows their most common DNA and genes. The V and J calls come from TCRdb's annotation, not from the publication. The sample has tens of thousands of distinct CDR3 sequences on record, 4.5% to 5% of them singletons. The top ten clonotypes cover about 9.8% of the sample.

This sample's time point label indicates: sample taken at primary tumor resection. Donors were some 67 patients with early-stage, untreated non-small cell lung cancer from the lung TRACERx cohort. Whole RNA extracted from tumor and nontumor lung tissue, or from cryopreserved PBMC samples, was used for TCR sequencing without cell sorting. Only patients for whom sufficient RNA was available from at least two tumor regions were selected for TCR sequencing. Before selection, tumor and adjacent nontumor lung specimens were reviewed by a lung pathologist. This clonotype counts as large (0.1 to 1%). The target of this receptor is not known. The record has no base qualities; no much larger clone is one base away. CDR1 SQVTM and CDR2 ANQGSEA were looked up in the germline V gene. The CDR3 covers 13 residues, taking in both the cysteine and the phenylalanine. Just CDR3 DNA is preserved here, 39 bases in frame from base 1. After removal of 6 bases from V and 7 bases from J, the junction retains 9 bases not matched to a gene.

Overall study outcomes, separate from this receptor: Counts of ubiquitous and regional expanded TCRs correlated with counts of ubiquitous and regional nonsynonymous mutations, respectively. The tumor nonsynonymous mutation count correlated with the number of expanded alpha and beta TCRs within the tumor. Additional single-cell paired TCR alpha and beta sequencing was considered necessary to confirm, at a functional level, the hypothesis that regional TCRs recognize regional mutations. TCR-seq coverage of tumor T cells was estimated at only approximately 7% for alpha chains and 11% to 15% for beta chains.

This TCR came from a male donor with early-stage non-small cell lung cancer. Recombination linked TRBV29-1 to TRBJ1-5, with 7 middle bases fitting TRBD1. This specimen was lung tumor tissue, taken at surgery. The CDR3 in this case is CSVYTGVGQPQHF. The sequence in DNA is TGCAGCGTGTACACAGGGGTGGGACAGCCCCAGCATTTT. Reference TRBV29-1 and TRBJ1-5 genes cover what lies past the CDR3, so the full variable domain is SAVISQKPSRDICQRGTSLTIQCQVDSQVTMMFWYRQQPGQSLTLIATANQGSEATYESGFVIDKFPISRPNLTFSTLTVSNMSPEDSSIYLCSVYTGVGQPQHFGDGTRLSIL.